The rows below give T cell receptor beta chains drawn from one sample of a study of OX40 agonist ivuxolimab in advanced cancers. Method: immunoSEQ multiplex PCR; TCRdb's copy keeps in-frame clones and lacks some. The profile shows roughly 90,000 clones, 85% to 95% of them singletons. The sample in question was CD4+ or CD8+ T cells sorted from blood, obtained in a trial of the OX40 agonist ivuxolimab. The receptors stem from an adult with an advanced solid tumor such as melanoma, head and neck, liver or kidney cancer. CDR3s include the opening cysteine and the closing phenylalanine or tryptophan. A D gene is named only where the DNA matches it firmly. The size field is filled for only some rows; it gives once, few, many or a size class.

V gene	J gene	clone size	D gene	CDR3 DNA	CDR3 protein
TRBV30	TRBJ2-3	NA	TRBD1	TGTGCCTGGAGTCGGACAGGGGGCGCCTCAGATACGCAGTATTTT	CAWSRTGGASDTQYF
TRBV9	TRBJ2-1	NA	NA	TGTGCCAGCAGCGTAGTGGCCGGGCCCAATGAGCAGTTCTTC	CASSVVAGPNEQFF
TRBV7-4	TRBJ1-1	NA	NA	TGTGCCAGCAGCTTAAGGGTCAGGGGCCGGGTATTGGACACTGAAGCTTTCTTT	CASSLRVRGRVLDTEAFF
TRBV2	TRBJ1-6	few	NA	TGTGCCAGCAGTGATCAGGGTTTCGATTCACCCCTCCACTTT	CASSDQGFDSPLHF
TRBV13	TRBJ2-7	NA	TRBD2	TGTGCCAGCAGCTTAGGAGCGGGGCAGCAGTACTTC	CASSLGAGQQYF
TRBV29-1	TRBJ2-7	NA	NA	TGCAGCGTTGAACAGGGGGGACCCTACGAGCAGTACTTC	CSVEQGGPYEQYF
TRBV6-5	TRBJ1-2	NA	NA	TGTGCCAGCAGTCCGAACCGGGCCCTCTATGGCTACACCTTC	CASSPNRALYGYTF
TRBV5-6	TRBJ2-3	NA	TRBD2	TGTGCCAGCAGCTTGGACGGGAGGGCCTTGACGCAGTATTTT	CASSLDGRALTQYF
TRBV9	TRBJ2-1	NA	TRBD2	TGTGCCAGCAGCGTTGGGACTAGCGGCTACAATGAGCAGTTCTTC	CASSVGTSGYNEQFF
TRBV5-4	TRBJ2-7	NA	TRBD1	TGTGCCAGCAGCTTGGGGGACAGGGGCTACGAGCAGTACTTC	CASSLGDRGYEQYF
TRBV27	TRBJ1-5	NA	NA	TGTGCCAGCAGTTTGGGGGGGATTCCGAGCAATCAGCCCCAGCATTTT	CASSLGGIPSNQPQHF
TRBV2	TRBJ2-5	NA	NA	TGTGCCAGCAGTGAAATCGTCACTAGCAGAGAGACCCAGTACTTC	CASSEIVTSRETQYF
TRBV29-1	TRBJ2-1	NA	NA	TGCAGCGTTCTCTCCTACAATGAGCAGTTCTTC	CSVLSYNEQFF
TRBV6-1	TRBJ2-7	NA	NA	TGTGCCAGCAGTGAAGGCCGAGGGGCAGTCTACGAGCAGTACTTC	CASSEGRGAVYEQYF
TRBV9	TRBJ2-3	NA	TRBD1	TGTGCCAGCAGCGTTTACGGCAGGGGGCTGACAGATACGCAGTATTTT	CASSVYGRGLTDTQYF
TRBV2	TRBJ2-5	NA	TRBD2	TGTGCCAGCATAGGAGGAGGGACTAGCGGCGAAGAGACCCAGTACTTC	CASIGGGTSGEETQYF
TRBV30	TRBJ1-2	NA	NA	TGTGCCTGGAGTGTGCGGAATGGCTACACCTTC	CAWSVRNGYTF
TRBV4-1	TRBJ2-5	NA	NA	TGCGCCAGCAGCCAAGAGGGGGGGGCAGAGACCCAGTACTTC	CASSQEGGAETQYF
TRBV5-6	TRBJ2-1	NA	NA	TGTGCCAGCAGACCTCAGATGTACAATGAGCAGTTCTTC	CASRPQMYNEQFF
TRBV19	TRBJ2-1	NA	TRBD1	TGTGCCAGTAGTATTTCATCGACAGGGTATATTGAGCAGTTCTTC	CASSISSTGYIEQFF
TRBV5-6	TRBJ2-2	NA	TRBD2	TGTGCCAGCAGCTTGGGACTAGCGGACACCGAGGAGCTGTTTTTT	CASSLGLADTEELFF
TRBV4-1	TRBJ2-1	NA	NA	TGCGCCAGCAGCCAAAGGACTTACAATGAGCAGTTCTTC	CASSQRTYNEQFF
TRBV4-1	TRBJ2-7	NA	TRBD2	TGCGCCAGCAGCCAAACTAGCGGGAGCTACGAGCAGTACTTC	CASSQTSGSYEQYF
TRBV4-3	TRBJ1-1	NA	NA	TGCGCCAGCAGCCAAGAAGCAGGGATAATGAACACTGAAGCTTTCTTT	CASSQEAGIMNTEAFF
TRBV19	TRBJ2-1	once	NA	TGTGCCAGTAGTGCGTCGCTGGACTACAATGAGCAGTTCTTC	CASSASLDYNEQFF
TRBV5-4	TRBJ2-7	NA	TRBD1	TGTGCCAGCAGCCCAAACGACAGGGGTAAGCAGTACTTC	CASSPNDRGKQYF
TRBV28	TRBJ2-3	NA	NA	TGTGCCAGCAGTTTCCTCGCAGGGCACGATACGCAGTATTTT	CASSFLAGHDTQYF
TRBV14	TRBJ2-7	NA	NA	TGTGCCAGCAGCCAAGAGCTGGGGAGCTCCTACGAGCAGTACTTC	CASSQELGSSYEQYF
TRBV7-2	TRBJ2-3	NA	TRBD2	TGTGCCAGCAGCTTAGGTGGCGGGGGGGCGCAAGATACGCAGTATTTT	CASSLGGGGAQDTQYF
TRBV5-6	TRBJ2-7	NA	NA	TGTGCCAGCAGCGACCTTTTATCCCCCTACGAGCAGTACTTC	CASSDLLSPYEQYF
TRBV6-1	TRBJ1-2	once	TRBD1	TGTGCCAGCAGTGCCCAGGGGGCTAACTATGGCTACACCTTC	CASSAQGANYGYTF